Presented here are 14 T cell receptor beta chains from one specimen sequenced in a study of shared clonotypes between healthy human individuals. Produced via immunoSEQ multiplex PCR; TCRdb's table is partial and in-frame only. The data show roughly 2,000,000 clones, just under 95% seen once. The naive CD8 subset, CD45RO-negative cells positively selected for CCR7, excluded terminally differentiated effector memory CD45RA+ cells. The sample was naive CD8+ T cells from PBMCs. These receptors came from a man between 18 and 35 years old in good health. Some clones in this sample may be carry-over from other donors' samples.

This chain's CDR3 is CASSNPWTGSTYEQYF. The CDR3 DNA sequence: TGTGCCAGCAGCAACCCATGGACGGGCTCCACCTACGAGCAGTACTTC. V and J are TRBV5-5 and TRBJ2-7; D unresolved. Per germline, CDR1 SGHKS and CDR2 YYEKEE (reference sequence). The CDR3 length is 16 residues. The germline V and J ends were trimmed by 4 bases and 2 bases, with 19 bases remaining between them.

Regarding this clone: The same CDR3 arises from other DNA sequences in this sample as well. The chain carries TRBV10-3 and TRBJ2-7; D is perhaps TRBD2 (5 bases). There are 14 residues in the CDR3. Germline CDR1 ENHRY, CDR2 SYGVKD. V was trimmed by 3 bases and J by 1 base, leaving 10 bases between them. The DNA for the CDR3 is TGTGCCATCAGTGATTCGGGCGGGTCCTACGAGCAGTACTTC. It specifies CAISDSGGSYEQYF.

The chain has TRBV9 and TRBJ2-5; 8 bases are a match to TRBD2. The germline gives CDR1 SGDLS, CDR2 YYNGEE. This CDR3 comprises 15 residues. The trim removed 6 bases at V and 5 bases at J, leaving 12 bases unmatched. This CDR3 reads CASTQTGGLMETQYF. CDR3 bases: TGTGCCAGCACCCAGACGGGGGGGCTGATGGAGACCCAGTACTTC.

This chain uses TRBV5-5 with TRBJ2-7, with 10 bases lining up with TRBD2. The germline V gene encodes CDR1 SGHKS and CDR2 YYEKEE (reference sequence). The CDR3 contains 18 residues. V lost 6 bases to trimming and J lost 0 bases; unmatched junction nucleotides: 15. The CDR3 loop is CASTLGTSAFLSSYEQYF. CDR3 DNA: TGTGCCAGCACCCTCGGGACTAGCGCATTTCTAAGCTCCTACGAGCAGTACTTC.

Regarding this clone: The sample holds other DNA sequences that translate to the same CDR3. The CDR3 DNA is TGTGCCAGCAGCGGGCGGGAGGGGAATGAGCAGTTCTTC. It is translated as CASSGREGNEQFF. The V call is TRBV7-9, the J call TRBJ2-1, with 9 nucleotides matching TRBD2. V was pared by 5 bases and J by 7 bases, with 3 bases of the junction left unmatched. Germline V lookup: CDR1 SEHNR, CDR2 FQNEAQ (reference sequence). The CDR3 totals 13 residues. Looking up the rest from reference TRBV7-9 and TRBJ2-1 gives the full variable domain: DTGVSQNPRHKITKRGQNVTFRCDPISEHNRLYWYRQTLGQGPEFLTYFQNEAQLEKSRLLSDRFSAERPKGSFSTLEIQRTEQGDSAMYLCASSGREGNEQFFGPGTRLTVL.

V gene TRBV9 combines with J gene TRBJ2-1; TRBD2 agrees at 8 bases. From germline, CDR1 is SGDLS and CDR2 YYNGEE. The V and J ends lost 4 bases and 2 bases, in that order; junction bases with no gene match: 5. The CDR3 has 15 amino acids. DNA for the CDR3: TGTGCCAGCAGCCCTAGCGGGCAAACCTACAATGAGCAGTTCTTC. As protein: CASSPSGQTYNEQFF. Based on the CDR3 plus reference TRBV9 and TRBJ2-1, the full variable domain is DSGVTQTPKHLITATGQRVTLRCSPRSGDLSVYWYQQSLDQGLQFLIQYYNGEERAKGNILERFSAQQFPDLHSELNLSSLELGDSALYFCASSPSGQTYNEQFFGPGTRLTVL.

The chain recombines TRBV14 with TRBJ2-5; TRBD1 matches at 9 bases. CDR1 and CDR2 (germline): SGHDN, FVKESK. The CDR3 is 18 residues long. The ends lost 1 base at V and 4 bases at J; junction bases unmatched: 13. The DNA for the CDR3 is TGTGCCAGCAGCCAAGGCCGGGACAGGGTGTCCCTAGGAGAGACCCAGTACTTC. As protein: CASSQGRDRVSLGETQYF.

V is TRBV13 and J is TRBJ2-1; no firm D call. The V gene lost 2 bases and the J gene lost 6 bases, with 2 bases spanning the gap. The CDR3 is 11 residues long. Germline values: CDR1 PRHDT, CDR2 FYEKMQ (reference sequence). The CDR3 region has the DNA TGTGCCAGCAGCTTACGCAATGAGCAGTTCTTC. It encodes CASSLRNEQFF.

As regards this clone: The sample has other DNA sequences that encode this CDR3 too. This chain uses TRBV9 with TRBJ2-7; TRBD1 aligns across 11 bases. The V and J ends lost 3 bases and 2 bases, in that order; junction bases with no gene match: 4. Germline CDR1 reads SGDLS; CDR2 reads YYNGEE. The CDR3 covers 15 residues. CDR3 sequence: CASSAGTGGAYEQYF. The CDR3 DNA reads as TGTGCCAGCAGCGCCGGGACAGGGGGTGCCTACGAGCAGTACTTC.

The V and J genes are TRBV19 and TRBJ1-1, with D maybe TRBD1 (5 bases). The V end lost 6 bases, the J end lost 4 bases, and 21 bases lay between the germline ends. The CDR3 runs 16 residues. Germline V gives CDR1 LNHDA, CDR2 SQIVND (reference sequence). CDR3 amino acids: CASSLGTEGLGTEAFF. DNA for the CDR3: TGTGCCAGTAGCCTCGGGACTGAGGGTCTCGGCACTGAAGCTTTCTTT.

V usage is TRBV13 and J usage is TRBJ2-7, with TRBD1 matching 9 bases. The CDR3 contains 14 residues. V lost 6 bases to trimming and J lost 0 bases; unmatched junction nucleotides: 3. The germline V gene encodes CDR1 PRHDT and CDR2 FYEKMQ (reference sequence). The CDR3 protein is CASSNRGHSYEQYF. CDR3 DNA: TGTGCCAGCAGTAACAGGGGGCACTCCTACGAGCAGTACTTC.

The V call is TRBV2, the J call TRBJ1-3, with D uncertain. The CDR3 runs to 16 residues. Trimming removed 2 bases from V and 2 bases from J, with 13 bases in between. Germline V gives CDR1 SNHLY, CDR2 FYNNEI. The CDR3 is CASSEPPVLAGNTIYF. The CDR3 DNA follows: TGTGCCAGCAGTGAACCTCCGGTGTTGGCTGGAAACACCATATATTTT.

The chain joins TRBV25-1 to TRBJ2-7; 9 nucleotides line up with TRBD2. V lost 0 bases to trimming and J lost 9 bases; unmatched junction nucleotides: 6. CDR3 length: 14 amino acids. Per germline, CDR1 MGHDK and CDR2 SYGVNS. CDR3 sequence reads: CASSEYRTSVGQYF. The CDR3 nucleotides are TGTGCCAGCAGTGAATATCGGACTAGCGTAGGGCAGTACTTC.

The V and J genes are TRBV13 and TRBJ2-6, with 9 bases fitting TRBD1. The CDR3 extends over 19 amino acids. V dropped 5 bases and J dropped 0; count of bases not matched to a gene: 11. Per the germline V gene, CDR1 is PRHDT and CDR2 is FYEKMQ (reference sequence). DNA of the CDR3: TGTGCCAGCAGCAAGGGTACCGGGACAGGGCCCTCTGGGGCCAACGTCCTGACTTTC. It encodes CASSKGTGTGPSGANVLTF.